Listed below are T cell receptor beta chains from one sample, sequenced in a study of CD8+ T cells in alopecia areata. Sequenced by immunoSEQ multiplex PCR; TCRdb stores in-frame clones only, minus some. This sample has about 23,000 clones, with around 53% found just once. Input material: NKG2D-high CD8+ T cells sorted from blood. These receptors came from a human donor with alopecia areata. CDR3s include the opening cysteine and the closing phenylalanine or tryptophan. D genes are given only for firm matches. Rows may omit the clone size; those that give it use once, few, many or a size class.

D	length	V	size	J	CDR3	DNA
NA	14	TRBV11-2	NA	TRBJ1-1	CASSLLLGNTEAFF	TGTGCCAGCAGCTTGCTTCTGGGCAACACTGAAGCTTTCTTT
TRBD1	16	TRBV5-1	NA	TRBJ2-7	CASSRTRGWNRYEQYF	TGCGCCAGCAGCCGGACCAGGGGGTGGAACCGCTACGAGCAGTACTTC
NA	9	TRBV20-1	NA	TRBJ2-1	CSASREQFF	TGCAGTGCTAGCCGGGAGCAGTTCTTC
NA	14	TRBV5-6	once	TRBJ2-1	CASSLRYNYNEQFF	TGTGCCAGCAGCTTGCGGTACAACTACAATGAGCAGTTCTTC
TRBD2	17	TRBV2	NA	TRBJ2-3	CASSLLRSGSPTDTQYF	TGTGCCAGCAGCCTCCTAAGGAGCGGGAGTCCCACAGATACGCAGTATTTT
NA	12	TRBV7-9	NA	TRBJ2-7	CASSLGSYEQYF	TGTGCCAGCAGCTTAGGGTCTTACGAGCAGTACTTC
TRBD2	17	TRBV19	many	TRBJ2-1	CASSIVAGGESYNEQFF	TGTGCCAGTAGTATAGTGGCGGGAGGGGAATCCTACAATGAGCAGTTCTTC
NA	15	TRBV19	few	TRBJ1-1	CASSIGPTLNTEAFF	TGTGCCAGTAGTATCGGGCCTACGTTGAACACTGAAGCTTTCTTT
NA	15	TRBV13	NA	TRBJ2-3	CASSLRGDSADTQYF	TGTGCCAGCAGCTTAAGGGGGGATTCGGCAGATACGCAGTATTTT
TRBD2	21	TRBV28	NA	TRBJ2-3	CASSLGLGTSGKVRRTDTQYF	TGTGCCAGCAGTTTAGGCTTAGGGACTAGCGGGAAAGTACGGCGGACAGATACGCAGTATTTT
NA	15	TRBV7-9	NA	TRBJ1-2	CASSPSIQLNYGYTF	TGTGCCAGCAGCCCATCGATACAGCTTAACTATGGCTACACCTTC
TRBD2	13	TRBV29-1	NA	TRBJ2-3	CSSKAGVGDTQYF	TGCAGCTCCAAAGCGGGAGTAGGGGATACGCAGTATTTT
NA	12	TRBV13	NA	TRBJ1-2	CASTLTRYGYTF	TGTGCCAGCACCCTTACACGATATGGCTACACCTTC
NA	16	TRBV28	NA	TRBJ1-5	CASSLGGSIRGQPQHF	TGTGCCAGCAGTTTGGGAGGTTCGATTCGAGGTCAGCCCCAGCATTTT
NA	12	TRBV28	few	TRBJ2-7	CARSGGPYEQYF	TGTGCCAGGTCCGGGGGGCCCTACGAGCAGTACTTC
NA	11	TRBV6-6	few	TRBJ1-1	CASSSTGRAFF	TGTGCCAGCAGCTCCACAGGGCGAGCTTTCTTT
TRBD2	17	TRBV5-1	few	TRBJ2-1	CASSFLGLAGADNEQFF	TGCGCCAGCAGCTTCTTGGGACTAGCGGGTGCCGACAATGAGCAGTTCTTC
NA	14	TRBV2	NA	TRBJ1-5	CASRGAGGNQPQHF	TGTGCCAGCCGGGGCGCAGGGGGCAATCAGCCCCAGCATTTT
TRBD2	15	TRBV27	NA	TRBJ2-7	CASSPRLAGGFEQYF	TGTGCCAGCAGTCCACGACTAGCGGGAGGGTTTGAGCAGTACTTC
TRBD1	16	TRBV29-1	NA	TRBJ2-7	CSATGTGGDGVYEQYF	TGCAGCGCTACCGGGACAGGGGGCGATGGGGTCTACGAGCAGTACTTC
NA	14	TRBV28	medium-sized	TRBJ1-1	CASSLTLPNTEAFF	TGTGCCAGCAGTTTAACACTGCCGAACACTGAAGCTTTCTTT
TRBD2	15	TRBV4-1	once	TRBJ2-5	CASRSLAGFQETQYF	TGCGCCAGCCGAAGCCTAGCGGGTTTCCAAGAGACCCAGTACTTC
TRBD2	15	TRBV13	NA	TRBJ2-7	CASSAREGRGSEQYF	TGTGCCAGCAGCGCGAGGGAGGGAAGAGGGTCCGAGCAGTACTTC
TRBD1	15	TRBV28	NA	TRBJ2-1	CASSGQGATYNEQFF	TGTGCCAGCAGTGGACAGGGGGCTACCTACAATGAGCAGTTCTTC
NA	13	TRBV13	NA	TRBJ2-3	CASSSQITDTQYF	TGTGCCAGCAGCTCGCAAATCACAGATACGCAGTATTTT
NA	12	TRBV6-4	once	TRBJ2-2	CASAPRSGELFF	TGTGCCAGCGCCCCCCGGAGCGGGGAGCTGTTTTTT
TRBD1	15	TRBV27	NA	TRBJ2-2	CASSTGQGNTGELFF	TGTGCCAGCAGTACCGGACAGGGGAACACCGGGGAGCTGTTTTTT
NA	15	TRBV7-9	NA	TRBJ2-2	CASSSQDGLAGELFF	TGTGCCAGCAGCAGTCAGGACGGCCTAGCAGGGGAGCTGTTTTTT
NA	12	TRBV7-9	NA	TRBJ2-5	CASSPSVETQYF	TGTGCCAGCAGCCCGTCGGTAGAGACCCAGTACTTC
TRBD2	14	TRBV4-1	NA	TRBJ2-7	CASSQEPGRHGQYF	TGCGCCAGCAGCCAAGAACCCGGGAGGCACGGGCAGTACTTC
TRBD2	14	TRBV7-3	NA	TRBJ2-5	CASSPAGGQETQYF	TGTGCCAGCAGCCCCGCGGGGGGGCAAGAGACCCAGTACTTC
TRBD1	13	TRBV6-5	NA	TRBJ1-1	CASSWTGATEAFF	TGTGCCAGCAGTTGGACAGGGGCCACTGAAGCTTTCTTT
NA	15	TRBV6-1	NA	TRBJ2-7	CASSTPGRGAHEQYF	TGTGCCAGCAGTACTCCGGGACGCGGGGCCCACGAGCAGTACTTC
NA	15	TRBV10-3	NA	TRBJ1-1	CAIRETSGTHTEAFF	TGTGCCATCAGAGAAACAAGCGGGACTCACACTGAAGCTTTCTTT
NA	13	TRBV28	NA	TRBJ2-3	CASFGGYTDTQYF	TGTGCCAGCTTTGGGGGCTACACAGATACGCAGTATTTT
TRBD2	17	TRBV7-8	NA	TRBJ2-7	CASSLGGSSGSTYEQYF	TGTGCCAGCAGCTTAGGGGGGTCTAGCGGGAGTACGTACGAGCAGTACTTC
TRBD2	15	TRBV7-6	NA	TRBJ2-7	CASSSWAGEGTEQYF	TGTGCCAGCAGCTCTTGGGCGGGAGAGGGAACCGAGCAGTACTTC
TRBD2	16	TRBV16	NA	TRBJ2-1	CASSRPGREEIYEQFF	TGTGCCAGCAGCCGCCCCGGGCGGGAGGAGATCTATGAGCAGTTCTTC
NA	15	TRBV5-6	NA	TRBJ1-5	CASSLAGDGNQPQHF	TGTGCCAGCAGCTTGGCCGGGGATGGCAATCAGCCCCAGCATTTT
TRBD1	15	TRBV28	NA	TRBJ1-5	CASSLSKGATQPQHF	TGTGCCAGCAGTTTATCTAAGGGGGCAACTCAGCCCCAGCATTTT
NA	15	TRBV11-1	NA	TRBJ2-1	CASSLRTATYNEQFF	TGTGCCAGCAGCTTAAGAACGGCAACTTACAATGAGCAGTTCTTC
NA	16	TRBV4-1	NA	TRBJ2-4	CARSQDTMQLKNIQYF	TGCGCCCGCAGCCAAGATACAATGCAACTCAAAAACATTCAGTACTTC
NA	15	TRBV6-5	NA	TRBJ2-7	CASTTGDQPPYEQYF	TGTGCCAGCACCACCGGGGACCAACCCCCCTACGAGCAGTACTTC